This T cell receptor beta chain was sequenced for a study of shared clonotypes between healthy human individuals. Terminally differentiated effector memory CD45RA+ cells were left out of the naive CD8 fraction, which was CD45RO-negative and positively selected for CCR7. As regards this clone: Its antigen is not identified.

The CDR3 has 15 amino acids. CDR1 SEHNR and CDR2 FQNEAQ come from the germline V gene (reference sequence). V shed 5 bases, J shed 6 bases, and the junction held 7 bases outside the gene matches. TCRdb's table, derived via immunoSEQ multiplex PCR, lists solely in-frame clones and lacks some. Of about 2.2 million clones listed, 80% to 95% were seen once; the top ten hold roughly 1.7%. General study findings and limits: Several donors held around 5% of naive CD4 clonotypes in common. Non-shared clonotypes had lower generation probabilities than those shared by all four donors.

Sequencing input: naive CD8+ T cells from PBMCs. The chain employs TRBV7-9 and TRBJ1-6; 7 nucleotides line up with TRBD1. The clonotype originates from a young man in good health. Some clones in this sample may be carry-over from other donors' samples. This CDR3 reads CASSPMTGSNSPLHF. The CDR3 DNA sequence: TGTGCCAGCAGCCCAATGACAGGGAGTAATTCACCCCTCCACTTT.